This TCR beta chain stems from a study of neurological immune-mediated disorders. Study-wide results and caveats: Expansion of TCR clones was greatest in HTLV-1-associated myelopathy and smallest in multiple sclerosis, where it fell below that of healthy controls. Sharing of CDR3 amino acid sequences among expanded clones across subjects was absent, suggesting private repertoires in all groups.

Each TCR transcript was tagged with a 10-nucleotide random UMI during 5'RACE. From 15-18 subjects, every sequencing run obtained over 160 million TCR-beta sequences. A single record per CDR3 protein comes from TCRdb applying MiXCR to the 5' RACE reads. The sample includes 71,000 or so distinct CDR3 sequences, roughly 15% of them seen just once. As to time point: longitudinal time-point 1 (baseline). At least ten counts were recorded for this clonotype. No antigen is known for it. The CDR3 is 15 residues long. V lost 5 bases and J lost 3, with 14 bases in between. Germline lookup yields CDR1 ENHRY and CDR2 SYGVKD.

The sequence was obtained from a female donor with HTLV-1-associated myelopathy (HAM/TSP). What was sequenced was PBMCs. This chain links TRBV10-3 with TRBJ1-5, with D possibly being TRBD1 (5 bases). The CDR3 nucleotides are TGTGCCATCAGTCGGGATGGGGGTACCAATCAGCCCCAGCATTTT. Its translation is CAISRDGGTNQPQHF.